This T cell receptor (beta chain) derives from a study of blood T cell repertoires in COVID-19. Study in general: PBMCs, B-cell-depleted T cells, or T cells were the source of the cDNA or gDNA that made up the material.

Libraries were prepared by immunoSEQ multiplex PCR; TCRdb keeps only in-frame clonotypes and omits some of them. The table shows around 200,000 clones, with about 88% occurring only once. V gave up 5 bases and J gave up 4 bases, with 11 bases separating them. Germline lookup yields CDR1 SGHVS and CDR2 FNYEAQ. The CDR3 runs 13 residues. The sequence derives from a woman older than 75 with acute or convalescent COVID-19. Sequencing input: peripheral blood. J is TRBJ1-2 and V is TRBV7-6; no firm D call. The CDR3 region has the DNA TGTGCCAGCAGCCCGACGGGGTTCTATGGCTACACCTTC. This sequence encodes CASSPTGFYGYTF. Filled out from reference TRBV7-6 and TRBJ1-2, the complete variable domain reads GAGVSQSPRYKVTKRGQDVALRCDPISGHVSLYWYRQALGQGPEFLTYFNYEAQQDKSGLPNDRFSAERPEGSISTLTIQRTEQRDSAMYRCASSPTGFYGYTFGSGTRLTVV.